The rows below give T cell receptor beta chains drawn from one sample of a study of regulatory T cells in long-lasting Graves disease. TCRdb called the multiplex PCR reads again in MiXCR, with one record for every CDR3 protein. The table lists more than 400,000 distinct CDR3 sequences, around 15% of them singletons. These same records also appear under a second study, on T cells in Graves' hyperthyroidism and ophthalmopathy.

The material sequenced was peripheral blood mononuclear cells (PBMCs), taken at new diagnosis, from a patient treated with antithyroid drugs. The receptors originated from a man aged 40-50 years with Graves disease. The CDR3 runs from the conserved cysteine through the conserved F or W. The order of the fields is V gene, CDR3 protein.

V gene: TRBV7-9; CDR3 protein: CASRIGASPSYNEQFF
V gene: TRBV6-1; CDR3 protein: CASSIGSEQYF
V gene: TRBV19; CDR3 protein: CASSTPYPGQGAGYTF
V gene: TRBV9; CDR3 protein: CASSVEGTGGSEQYF
V gene: TRBV18; CDR3 protein: CASAPLAGDYNEQFF
V gene: TRBV2; CDR3 protein: CASKSSYEQYF
V gene: TRBV28; CDR3 protein: CASSLPGSVNEQFF
V gene: TRBV6-2/TRBV6-3; CDR3 protein: CASSSPSQGNTEAFF
V gene: TRBV7-8; CDR3 protein: CASSVLAGTADTQYF
V gene: TRBV12-5; CDR3 protein: CASGLVIGTGEAHNQPQHF
V gene: TRBV28; CDR3 protein: CASRGARGGRNEQFF
V gene: TRBV28; CDR3 protein: CASIGRGYYGYTF
V gene: TRBV12-5; CDR3 protein: CASGLVSYEQYF
V gene: TRBV5-1; CDR3 protein: CASSYDRVAKGEQFF
V gene: TRBV6-5; CDR3 protein: CASSYLAGRAYNEQFF
V gene: TRBV20-1; CDR3 protein: CSAEILTGREQYF